The 26 T cell receptor beta chains reported below all come from one sample, sequenced in a study of cytomegalovirus exposure and HLA in healthy donors. The PCR employed 60 Vbeta primers together with 13 Jbeta primers. Repertoires were generated with immunoSEQ multiplex PCR, while TCRdb's copy carries only in-frame clones and drops some. The table has some 110,000 clones, 70% to 85% seen once; the top ten hold around 5%. The sample was PBMCs. The receptors stem from a middle-aged man in good health and CMV-seropositive.

This chain links TRBV21-1 with TRBJ1-1. TRBV21-1 is reported as a pseudogene. This CDR3 is 18 amino acids long. The CDR3 sequence is CASSNKLRIYEGNTEAFF. CDR3 sequence (DNA): TGTGCCAGCAGCAACAAGCTTAGAATCTACGAGGGTAACACTGAAGCTTTCTTT.

This clone appeared a single time. The chain combines TRBV5-1 with TRBJ1-1, with 7 positions matching TRBD1. CDR1 and CDR2 (germline): SGHRS, YFSETQ. The CDR3 totals 14 residues. V shed 5 bases and J 3 bases; nucleotides not matched to a gene: 7. The CDR3 sequence: CASSSQGWDTEAFF. The CDR3 bases are TGCGCCAGCAGTTCACAGGGGTGGGACACTGAAGCTTTCTTT.

This chain links TRBV14 with TRBJ2-1, with 14 bases lining up with TRBD2. This CDR3 spans 19 amino acids. Germline values: CDR1 SGHDN, CDR2 FVKESK. With V trimmed by 5 bases and J by 6 bases, 15 bases remained unmatched. CDR3 loop: CASSTSGTSGGHIFNEQFF. The DNA of the CDR3 is TGTGCCAGCAGCACCTCCGGGACTAGCGGGGGTCACATCTTCAATGAGCAGTTCTTC.

This clone was counted only a few times. V usage is TRBV5-4 and J usage is TRBJ1-4; D may be TRBD1 (5 bases). Germline CDR1 is SGHNT and CDR2 is YYREEE (reference sequence). The CDR3 totals 13 residues. The V end lost 4 bases, the J end lost 7 bases, and 11 bases lay between the germline ends. CDR3 residues: CASSAQGREKLFF. For the CDR3, the DNA is TGTGCCAGCAGCGCTCAGGGTCGTGAAAAACTGTTTTTT. Combining the CDR3 with reference TRBV5-4 and TRBJ1-4 gives the whole variable domain ETGVTQSPTHLIKTRGQQVTLRCSSQSGHNTVSWYQQALGQGPQFIFQYYREEENGRGNFPPRFSGLQFPNYSSELNVNALELDDSALYLCASSAQGREKLFFGSGTQLSVL.

This chain's CDR3 is CASSLDGFGYTF. In DNA, the CDR3 is TGCGCCAGCAGCTTGGACGGGTTCGGCTACACCTTC. J is TRBJ1-2 and V is TRBV5-1; the D is unclear. CDR1 SGHRS and CDR2 YFSETQ come from the germline V gene. This CDR3 region has 12 residues. V lost 0 bases to trimming and J lost 8 bases, with 8 bases between them.

The chain is built from TRBV5-1 and TRBJ2-1, with a weak D call TRBD1 (7 bases). V was trimmed by 4 bases and J by 12 bases, leaving 17 bases between them. The germline CDR1 and CDR2 sequences are SGHRS and YFSETQ. The CDR3 is made up of 13 amino acids. This chain's CDR3 is CASSAGQMGMQFF. The CDR3 DNA reads TGCGCCAGCAGCGCGGGACAGATGGGCATGCAGTTCTTC.

The chain joins TRBV5-4 to TRBJ2-7; 10 bases line up with TRBD1. Per germline, CDR1 SGHNT and CDR2 YYREEE (reference sequence). The CDR3 is 15 amino acids. After removal of 4 bases from V and 3 bases from J, the junction contained 7 bases not matched to a gene. The CDR3 DNA is TGTGCCAGCAGCCTCGACAGGGGGCCTATCTACGAGCAGTACTTC. This translates into CASSLDRGPIYEQYF.

This clone was observed a single time. The chain couples TRBV6-4 to TRBJ2-7; D perhaps matches TRBD2 (5 bases). Germline V gene lookup returns CDR1 MRHNA and CDR2 SNTAGT. The V end lost 6 bases, the J end lost 1 base, and 16 bases lay between the germline ends. The CDR3 covers 15 residues. The CDR3 nucleotides are TGTGCCAGCAGCCTACGGACTGCTCAATCCTACGAGCAGTACTTC. This encodes CASSLRTAQSYEQYF.

In this sample, this clone turned up a few times. An end of the junction differs from the germline gene, which may be a read error. The chain is built from TRBV6-1 and TRBJ1-1; weak D call: TRBD1 (5 bases). Looked up from germline, CDR1 is MNHNS and CDR2 is SASEGT. The CDR3 is made up of 13 amino acids. CDR3 residues: CASSDHSDSSGHF. For the CDR3, the DNA is TGTGCCAGCAGTGACCACAGTGACAGTAGTGGGCACTTT.

The gene calls are TRBV2 and TRBJ1-2; 8 bases fit TRBD1. CDR3 length: 16 residues. Losses at the gene ends were 4 bases for V and 2 bases for J; bases not matched to a gene: 9. The germline V gene has CDR1 SNHLY and CDR2 FYNNEI. DNA for the CDR3: TGTGCCAGCAGTGTTACCCGGGACAGGAAAAACTATGGCTACACCTTC. Translation gives CASSVTRDRKNYGYTF.

V usage is TRBV6-6 and J usage is TRBJ2-5; 7 bases agree with TRBD2. Germline trimming cut 2 bases from V and 5 bases from J; bases unmatched to any gene: 2. The CDR3 is 13 amino acids. Germline V gene lookup returns CDR1 MNHNY and CDR2 SVGAGI (reference sequence). In DNA form, the CDR3 reads TGTGCCAGCAGTTACGGGCGGGGGGAGACCCAGTACTTC. It yields the protein CASSYGRGETQYF.

The V and J genes are TRBV30 and TRBJ2-1; TRBD1 matches at 9 bases. V lost 2 bases and J lost 2; bases outside the gene matches: 4. The CDR3 length is 15 residues. The germline V gene has CDR1 GTSNPN and CDR2 SVGIG (reference sequence). Here the CDR3 reads CAWSTGTGPYNEQFF. CDR3 nucleotides: TGTGCCTGGAGTACCGGGACAGGGCCCTACAATGAGCAGTTCTTC.

The V and J genes are TRBV19 and TRBJ2-2, with 8 nucleotides matching TRBD2. Trimming removed 7 bases from V and 6 bases from J; junction bases left unmatched: 7. This CDR3 contains 14 residues. From germline, CDR1 is LNHDA and CDR2 SQIVND (reference sequence). The CDR3 DNA is TGTGCCAGTAATCATAACGGGGGGGCCGGGGAGCTGTTTTTT. Residues: CASNHNGGAGELFF.

The chain couples TRBV4-1 to TRBJ2-5, with TRBD2 matching 9 bases. Germline-derived CDR1 and CDR2 are MGHRA and YSYEKL. The CDR3 contains 16 residues. V dropped 2 bases and J dropped 7; count of bases not matched to a gene: 11. DNA of the CDR3: TGCGCCAGCAGCCAAAGGGGTAGCGGGGGCTTTAGGACCCAGTACTTC. It is translated as CASSQRGSGGFRTQYF.

The chain recombines TRBV29-1 with TRBJ2-6, with a possible D match to TRBD1 (6 bases). Between the trimmed V and J ends, which lost 7 bases and 2 bases, there was a span of 12 bases. CDR3 length equals 14 residues. Germline V gene sequence: CDR1 SQVTM, CDR2 ANQGSEA. The CDR3 is CSARGQTGANVLTF. CDR3 in DNA: TGCAGCGCGCGAGGACAGACTGGGGCCAACGTCCTGACTTTC.

This chain joins TRBV7-6 and TRBJ2-1; the match to TRBD2 covers 8 bases. The germline V gene has CDR1 SGHVS and CDR2 FNYEAQ. The V segment lost 3 bases and the J segment 7 bases; nucleotides outside the gene matches: 8. CDR3 length equals 15 residues. The CDR3 loop is CASSLGLGGMNEQFF. The CDR3 nucleotides are TGTGCCAGCAGCTTGGGACTAGGGGGGATGAATGAGCAGTTCTTC.

This clone has a single count. This rearrangement joins TRBV2 to TRBJ2-5, with TRBD2 matching 10 bases. J was trimmed by 5 bases and V by 7 bases; bases with no gene match: 10. CDR1 is SNHLY and CDR2 is FYNNEI in the germline V gene. CDR3 length equals 15 residues. CDR3 sequence: CASTPVGAGGETQYF. In DNA, the CDR3 is TGTGCCAGCACCCCTGTGGGAGCGGGAGGGGAGACCCAGTACTTC.

The chain has TRBV6-1 and TRBJ2-7; D gene uncertain. CDR3 length equals 11 residues. The germline V and J ends were trimmed by 3 bases and 4 bases, with 4 bases remaining between them. CDR1 and CDR2 from the germline V gene are MNHNS and SASEGT. This chain's CDR3 is CASSETYEQYF. CDR3 in DNA: TGTGCCAGCAGTGAGACTTACGAGCAGTACTTC.

The J gene is TRBJ2-7, the V gene TRBV18; D unresolved. Germline V lookup: CDR1 KGHSH, CDR2 LQKENI. V was shortened by 3 bases and J by 5 bases, with 14 bases between the two germline ends. The CDR3 consists of 14 residues. The CDR3 region has the DNA TGTGCCAGCTCACCTTCCGGTCTCCCTCACGAGCAGTACTTC. It specifies CASSPSGLPHEQYF. The variable domain in full, completed from reference TRBV18 and TRBJ2-7, reads NAGVMQNPRHLVRRRGQEARLRCSPMKGHSHVYWYRQLPEEGLKFMVYLQKENIIDESGMPKERFSAEFPKEGPSILRIQQVVRGDSAAYFCASSPSGLPHEQYFGPGTRLTVT.

The CDR3 coding sequence is TGCGCCAGCAGGGGCGATTTCAATCAGCCCCAGCATTTT. Its protein product is CASRGDFNQPQHF. The rearrangement uses TRBV10-1 and TRBJ1-5; D is ambiguous. Germline CDR1 and CDR2: WNHNN and SYGVQD (reference sequence). The V end was cut by 6 bases, the J end by 3 bases, with 9 bases between. The CDR3 is 13 residues long.

The V gene is TRBV15, the J gene TRBJ2-2, with 10 bases that match TRBD2. Germline CDR1 reads LNHNV; CDR2 reads YYDKDF (reference sequence). V was clipped by 1 base and J by 12 bases; unmatched bases: 14. This CDR3 region has 17 residues. CDR3: CATSRASLAGAPGQLFF. CDR3 nucleotides: TGTGCCACCAGCAGAGCCTCTCTAGCGGGAGCCCCGGGCCAGCTGTTTTTT.

The chain employs TRBV7-2 and TRBJ1-5; 9 bases align to TRBD1. With V trimmed by 5 bases and J by 4 bases, 6 bases remained unmatched. The germline CDR1 and CDR2 sequences are SGHTA and FQGNSA. The CDR3 consists of 15 residues. The CDR3 reads CASSPQGASNQPQHF. The CDR3 coding sequence is TGTGCCAGCAGCCCACAGGGGGCGTCAAATCAGCCCCAGCATTTT.

The chain couples TRBV11-2 to TRBJ1-2, with a possible D match to TRBD1 (6 bases). V was shortened by 4 bases and J by 6 bases, with 18 bases between the two germline ends. Germline V gene lookup returns CDR1 SGHAT and CDR2 FQNNGV. The CDR3 covers 15 residues. The CDR3 loop reads CASSSLGGATHGYTF. CDR3 nucleotides: TGTGCCAGCAGCTCCCTAGGGGGGGCAACCCATGGCTACACCTTC.

This clone showed up just a few times. The V gene is TRBV19, the J gene TRBJ2-3, with 7 bases aligning to TRBD2. The ends lost 5 bases at V and 2 bases at J; junction bases unmatched: 13. The CDR3 totals 17 residues. Germline values: CDR1 LNHDA, CDR2 SQIVND (reference sequence). The chain's CDR3 is CASSPRLRGRDTDTQYF. CDR3 coding DNA: TGTGCCAGTAGTCCCCGGTTGCGCGGGAGAGACACAGATACGCAGTATTTT.

The V and J genes are TRBV2 and TRBJ1-4; the match to TRBD1 covers 12 bases. After removal of 6 bases from V and 8 bases from J, the junction contained 7 bases not matched to a gene. Germline CDR1 reads SNHLY; CDR2 reads FYNNEI. This CDR3 contains 15 residues. The chain's CDR3 is CASRGQGARGEKLFF. CDR3 bases: TGTGCCAGCAGGGGACAGGGGGCTAGGGGAGAAAAACTGTTTTTT.

This clone came up a few times. The rearrangement links TRBV19 to TRBJ1-5; 7 positions match TRBD1. From germline, CDR1 is LNHDA and CDR2 SQIVND (reference sequence). The ends lost 4 bases at V and 1 base at J; junction bases unmatched: 10. This CDR3 region has 17 residues. In DNA, the CDR3 is TGTGCCAGTAGTACATTCTACAGGGGTGGAAGCAATCAGCCCCAGCATTTT. It translates to CASSTFYRGGSNQPQHF.